These 20 T cell receptor beta chains originate from one sample sequenced in a study of molecular identifiers for immune sequencing clone quantification. TCRdb itself ran the PCR reads through MiXCR, one entry per CDR3 protein. The sample lists about 510,000 distinct CDR3 sequences, approximately 25% occurring once. The sequenced sample was naive CD8+ T cells from blood, with Jurkat cell RNA spiked in. As for subset: FACS-sorted CD8+CD4-CCR7+CD45RA+ naive T cells. The receptors here all came from a human donor in good health. Some libraries in this study had Jurkat cell RNA spiked in.

V and J are TRBV12-3 or TRBV12-4 and TRBJ2-5; tentative D call: TRBD1 (6 bases). This CDR3 comprises 14 residues. V gave up 6 bases and J gave up 1 base, with 12 bases separating them. This CDR3 is CASSPTGTQETQYF. CDR3 bases: TGTGCCAGCAGCCCGACAGGTACCCAAGAGACCCAGTACTTC.

A single count supports this clonotype. V is TRBV7-2 and J is TRBJ2-1, with 9 nucleotides matching TRBD2. The CDR3 contains 16 residues. Trimming removed 1 base from V and 10 bases from J; junction bases left unmatched: 11. Looked up from germline, CDR1 is SGHTA and CDR2 is FQGNSA. The CDR3 is CASSLGCGRAFYEQFF. CDR3 coding DNA: TGTGCCAGCAGCTTAGGGTGCGGGAGGGCCTTCTACGAGCAGTTCTTC.

This clonotype was seen a few times. This sequence joins TRBV11-2 and TRBJ2-2; D is possibly TRBD1 (5 bases). The V and J ends lost 1 base and 4 bases respectively, with 7 bases between them. The CDR3 totals 14 residues. Germline CDR1 is SGHAT and CDR2 is FQNNGV. The CDR3 is CASSLAGFTGELFF. The CDR3 DNA follows: TGTGCCAGCAGCTTAGCAGGGTTCACCGGGGAGCTGTTTTTT.

On this clonotype itself: The conserved phenylalanine or tryptophan normally closing the CDR3 is absent here, so this likely arose from a read error. The V gene is TRBV3-1, the J gene TRBJ1-5, with D unresolved. Per the germline V gene, CDR1 is LGHDT and CDR2 is YNNKEL (reference sequence). V lost 6 bases and J lost 6, with 12 bases in between. This CDR3 contains 13 residues. CDR3 nucleotides: TGTGCCAGCAGTGCTGGGCGGGGTCAGCCCCAGCATTCT. Amino acid sequence: CASSAGRGQPQHS.

Concerning this clonotype itself: One base away lies a much larger clone, so this may be a sequencing read error. The V and J genes are TRBV12-3 or TRBV12-4 and TRBJ2-6; no firm D call. The CDR3 has 17 residues. The CDR3 nucleotides read TGTGCCAGCACTCCCTTTTCTGGGCCCAGCGTGGCCAACATCCTGACTTTC. Translating it yields CASTPFSGPSVANILTF.

Note on this clonotype: Sequence at one end of the junction differs from germline and may be a read error. The V and J genes are TRBV4-1 and TRBJ2-7, with D unresolved. CDR3 length: 14 residues. Germline assignment: CDR1 MGHRA and CDR2 YSYEKL. The CDR3 spells CACSQGRSSYEQYF. The CDR3 DNA follows: TGCGCCTGCAGCCAAGGCCGGAGCTCCTACGAGCAGTACTTC.

As concerns this clonotype: A clone one base away is much larger, so this may be a read error. It is likely a read error, because the conserved phenylalanine at the end of the CDR3 is missing. The chain combines TRBV18 with TRBJ2-5, with TRBD1 matching 8 bases. The CDR3 extends over 14 amino acids. Trimming took 5 bases from V and 0 from J; bases not matched to a gene: 2. Looked up from germline, CDR1 is KGHSH and CDR2 is LQKENI. The CDR3 reads CASSEDRDQETQYL. The CDR3 bases are TGTGCCAGCTCAGAGGACAGGGACCAAGAGACCCAGTACCTC.

At least ten counts were recorded for this clonotype. The rearrangement links TRBV4-2 to TRBJ2-1; D is undetermined. This CDR3 is built from 12 residues. V lost 1 base and J 12 bases, leaving 10 bases between the germline ends. Germline assignment: CDR1 LGHNA and CDR2 YNFKEQ. CDR3 DNA: TGTGCCAGCAGCCAAGGCCGATCCGGGCAGTTCTTC. This translates into CASSQGRSGQFF.

This clonotype came up a few times. The chain has TRBV27 and TRBJ1-1, with a tentative D call TRBD1 (6 bases). CDR1 MNHEY and CDR2 SMNVEV come from the germline V gene (reference sequence). The CDR3 is 13 residues long. Trimming shortened V by 1 base and J by 11 bases, and 14 bases separated the two germline ends. In nucleotides, the CDR3 is TGTGCCAGCAGTTTATTAGGGGGGGCTGGGGCTTTCTTT. Translating it yields CASSLLGGAGAFF.

V and J are TRBV10-3 and TRBJ1-6, with D maybe TRBD1 (5 bases). Germline CDR1 reads ENHRY; CDR2 reads SYGVKD. The CDR3 sequence is 14 residues long. V lost 4 bases to trimming and J lost 6 bases, with 10 bases between them. The CDR3 loop is CAISASGFNSPLHF. In DNA form, the CDR3 reads TGTGCCATCAGTGCCTCAGGGTTTAATTCACCCCTCCACTTT.

The chain has TRBV27 and TRBJ2-3; D ambiguous. V was cut by 5 bases and J by 5 bases, with 14 bases left in between. The CDR3 extends over 14 amino acids. Germline CDR1 and CDR2: MNHEY and SMNVEV (reference sequence). This CDR3 is CASSIAPVRDTQYF. DNA of the CDR3: TGTGCCAGCAGTATCGCCCCAGTCAGAGATACGCAGTATTTT.

This clonotype was observed at least ten times. This chain connects TRBV4-1 to TRBJ2-3; no firm D call. Per germline, CDR1 MGHRA and CDR2 YSYEKL. The CDR3 totals 13 residues. Deletions cut 3 bases from V and 2 bases from J, with 6 bases between. CDR3 amino acids: CASSHIITDTQYF. Here the CDR3 DNA reads TGCGCCAGCAGCCATATAATCACAGATACGCAGTATTTT.

Ten or more counts support this clonotype. V usage is TRBV13 and J usage is TRBJ2-7, with D possibly TRBD2 on 5 matching bases. V was cut by 5 bases and J by 6 bases, with 23 bases left in between. The length of the CDR3 is 16 residues. Germline CDR1 reads PRHDT; CDR2 reads FYEKMQ (reference sequence). The CDR3 here is CASSPSGQIGISEQYF. CDR3 nucleotides: TGTGCCAGCAGCCCGAGCGGTCAAATCGGCATCTCCGAGCAGTACTTC.

Judged by abundance, this clonotype is medium-sized (0.01 to 0.1%). This chain connects TRBV13 to TRBJ1-1; the D gene is possibly TRBD1 (6 bases). Per germline, CDR1 PRHDT and CDR2 FYEKMQ (reference sequence). With 5 bases removed from V and 0 bases from J, the gap between germline ends came to 13 bases. This CDR3 contains 15 residues. CDR3 coding DNA: TGTGCCAGCAGCCCCTTCGGACAGATGAACACTGAAGCTTTCTTT. Residues: CASSPFGQMNTEAFF.

In this sample, this clonotype turned up a few times. The V and J genes are TRBV7-6 and TRBJ1-1; tentatively, D is TRBD1 (5 bases). Trimming cost V 4 bases and J 3 bases, with 12 bases left between them. The germline CDR1 and CDR2 sequences are SGHVS and FNYEAQ. CDR3 length: 14 residues. This chain's CDR3 is CASSSWGEDTEAFF. CDR3 sequence (DNA): TGTGCCAGCAGCTCGTGGGGCGAGGACACTGAAGCTTTCTTT.

Points on this clonotype: With a much larger clone just one base away, this may be a read error. The J gene is TRBJ2-7, the V gene TRBV28; 10 nucleotides align to TRBD2. This CDR3 has 17 residues. V was clipped by 2 bases and J by 6 bases; unmatched bases: 13. The germline V gene encodes CDR1 MDHEN and CDR2 SYDVKM. The CDR3 here is CASSLTDGTSERPEQYF. CDR3 in DNA: TGTGCCAGCAGTTTAACCGACGGGACTAGCGAGAGACCCGAGCAGTACTTC.

Worth noting for this clonotype: This may come from a read error, since a much larger clone is one base off. The rearrangement links TRBV2 to TRBJ1-3; D might be TRBD1 (5 bases). There are 16 residues in the CDR3. Germline V CDR1 and CDR2: SNHLY, FYNNEI. The DNA for the CDR3 is TGTGCCAGCAGTGACCGTGGACACCTCTCTGAAAACACCATATATTTT. Amino acid sequence: CASSDRGHLSENTIYF.

This clonotype occurred a few times. CDR3 region: CASSQSLGREGNEQFF. CDR3 coding DNA: TGCGCCAGCAGCCAATCTCTAGGGAGAGAAGGGAATGAGCAGTTCTTC. The V gene is TRBV4-3, the J gene TRBJ2-1, with TRBD2 as a possible D gene (5 bases). The CDR3 has 16 residues. Trimming cost V 2 bases and J 7 bases, with 18 bases left between them. Per the germline V gene, CDR1 is LGHNA and CDR2 is YSLEER.

In this sample, this clonotype turned up a few times. The chain links TRBV20-1 to TRBJ2-4; the D gene is possibly TRBD1 (5 bases). CDR3 length: 14 residues. The germline V and J ends were trimmed by 3 bases and 0 bases, with 9 bases remaining between them. Germline V gene data show CDR1 as DFQATT and CDR2 as SNEGSKA (reference sequence). The CDR3 DNA reads as TGCAGTGCTAGTGCAGGGATAGCCAAAAACATTCAGTACTTC. As protein: CSASAGIAKNIQYF.

This clonotype has ten or more counts. The chain joins TRBV14 to TRBJ2-3; 8 bases are a match to TRBD2. The CDR3 extends over 15 amino acids. Trimming removed 1 base from V and 6 bases from J; junction bases left unmatched: 6. Germline CDR1 reads SGHDN; CDR2 reads FVKESK. CDR3 loop: CASSQVTGGPDTQYF. CDR3 bases: TGTGCCAGCAGCCAAGTGACGGGGGGGCCGGATACGCAGTATTTT.